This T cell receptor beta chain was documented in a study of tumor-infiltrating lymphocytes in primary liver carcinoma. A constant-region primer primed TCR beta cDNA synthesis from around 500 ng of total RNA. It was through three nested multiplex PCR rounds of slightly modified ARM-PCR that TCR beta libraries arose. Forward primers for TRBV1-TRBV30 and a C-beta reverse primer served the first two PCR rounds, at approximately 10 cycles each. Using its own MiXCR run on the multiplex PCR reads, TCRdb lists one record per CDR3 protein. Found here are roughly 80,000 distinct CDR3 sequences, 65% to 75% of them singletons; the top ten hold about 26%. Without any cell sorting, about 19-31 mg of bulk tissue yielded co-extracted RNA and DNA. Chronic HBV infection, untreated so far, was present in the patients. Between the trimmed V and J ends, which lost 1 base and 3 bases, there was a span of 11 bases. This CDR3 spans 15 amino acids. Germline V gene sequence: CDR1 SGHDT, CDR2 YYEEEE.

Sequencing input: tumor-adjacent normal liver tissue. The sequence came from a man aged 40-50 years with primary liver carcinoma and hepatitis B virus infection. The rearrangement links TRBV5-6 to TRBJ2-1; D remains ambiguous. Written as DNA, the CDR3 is TGTGCCAGCAGCTTGTTGCGGACCCTCTACAATGAGCAGTTCTTC. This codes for CASSLLRTLYNEQFF.